The 13 T cell receptor beta chains listed next were all sequenced from one sample in a study of blood T cell repertoires in COVID-19. The protocol was immunoSEQ multiplex PCR, while the TCRdb copy is restricted to in-frame clones and leaves out a portion. The sample gives about 270,000 clones, 65% to 85% of which show up once; roughly 1.5% is in the top ten. Source material: peripheral blood. The receptors were gathered from a human donor with COVID-19, enrolled during active disease. The donor label of this sample is uncertain.

The chain couples TRBV10-2 to TRBJ2-2, with D possibly TRBD2 on 5 matching bases. CDR3 length: 13 residues. Germline V lookup: CDR1 WSHSY, CDR2 SAAADI. V lost 4 bases and J lost 8, with 11 bases in between. The CDR3 spells CASSGLALGELFF. CDR3 bases: TGCGCCAGCAGTGGGCTAGCCCTTGGGGAGCTGTTTTTT.

This chain connects TRBV3-1 (or the pseudogene TRBV3-2) to TRBJ2-3; a possible D gene is TRBD1 (7 bases). The length of the CDR3 is 16 residues. The ends were cut back, 4 bases at V and 5 bases at J, with 19 bases in the middle. Looked up from germline, CDR1 is LGHDT and CDR2 is YNNKEL (reference sequence). As DNA, the CDR3 is TGTGCCAGCAGCCGGAGGACGGACCAGGGGGGAGATACGCAGTATTTT. Translation gives CASSRRTDQGGDTQYF.

This clone was observed a few times. The chain uses TRBV24-1 and TRBJ2-5; tentatively, D is TRBD1 (6 bases). The germline gives CDR1 KGHDR, CDR2 SFDVKD. The CDR3 contains 14 residues. V lost 3 bases, J lost 5 bases, and 12 bases lay in between. CDR3 loop: CATSDPQGGETQYF. The CDR3, as DNA: TGTGCCACCAGTGATCCGCAAGGGGGTGAGACCCAGTACTTC.

This chain links TRBV28 with TRBJ1-2; 8 nucleotides agree with TRBD1. After removal of 6 bases from V and 4 bases from J, the junction contained 13 bases not matched to a gene. Germline CDR1 reads MDHEN; CDR2 reads SYDVKM. The CDR3 length is 16 residues. CDR3: CASSPPNRGYGYGYTF. The CDR3 bases are TGTGCCAGCAGCCCCCCCAACAGGGGGTACGGCTATGGCTACACCTTC.

This clone has only a few counts. V and J are TRBV7-3 and TRBJ2-7; 9 bases are shared with TRBD1. The germline V gene encodes CDR1 SGHTA and CDR2 FQGTGA. With V trimmed by 1 base and J by 3 bases, 4 bases remained unmatched. This CDR3 spans 15 amino acids. Here the CDR3 reads CASSLMGQGFYEQYF. In DNA form, the CDR3 reads TGTGCCAGCAGCTTAATGGGACAGGGCTTCTACGAGCAGTACTTC.

This clone was detected many times. The gene calls are TRBV27 and TRBJ2-5, with TRBD1 matching 9 bases. V dropped 5 bases and J dropped 5; count of bases not matched to a gene: 15. CDR3 length equals 17 residues. Germline loops: CDR1 MNHEY, CDR2 SMNVEV (reference sequence). The CDR3 DNA follows: TGTGCCAGCAGTCGCCCGACAGGGGGGAGTCGGGACGAGACCCAGTACTTC. This translates into CASSRPTGGSRDETQYF.

The V call is TRBV19, the J call TRBJ1-3, with D perhaps matching TRBD1 (6 bases). Looked up from germline, CDR1 is LNHDA and CDR2 is SQIVND (reference sequence). The CDR3 has 17 residues. The V gene lost 4 bases and the J gene lost 6 bases, with 22 bases spanning the gap. CDR3 amino acids: CASSTRTAVSGSNTIYF. DNA of the CDR3: TGTGCCAGTAGTACTCGGACAGCTGTTTCGGGTTCAAACACCATATATTTT.

This clone was picked up one time. J is TRBJ1-2 and V is TRBV6-5, with unresolved D. Trimming removed 6 bases from V and 1 base from J, with 9 bases in between. This CDR3 spans 13 amino acids. In germline, CDR1 is MNHEY, CDR2 SVGAGI. In DNA form, the CDR3 reads TGTGCCAGCAGGCCGCTCGGTAACTATGGCTACACCTTC. Translation gives CASRPLGNYGYTF.

V and J are TRBV20-1 and TRBJ1-1; D unresolved. Germline assignment: CDR1 DFQATT and CDR2 SNEGSKA (reference sequence). The CDR3 covers 11 residues. V was clipped by 3 bases and J by 9 bases, with 11 bases between them. The CDR3 nucleotides are TGCAGTGCTAGGGGAGTAGATCAAGCTTTCTTT. Protein sequence: CSARGVDQAFF.

This clone has more than one count but fewer than ten. CDR3 loop: CASSWGGQNTEAFF. The CDR3 region has the DNA TGTGCCAGTAGTTGGGGGGGGCAGAACACTGAAGCTTTCTTT. The V and J genes are TRBV19 and TRBJ1-1, with a tentative D call TRBD1 (6 bases). The CDR3 has 14 amino acids. The ends were cut back, 5 bases at V and 1 base at J, with 11 bases in the middle. The germline V gene encodes CDR1 LNHDA and CDR2 SQIVND (reference sequence).

The sample holds one count of this clone. The V and J genes are TRBV5-4 and TRBJ2-1; 9 bases are a match to TRBD2. The CDR3 covers 16 residues. Per the germline V gene, CDR1 is SGHNT and CDR2 is YYREEE (reference sequence). Losses at the gene ends were 4 bases for V and 6 bases for J; bases not matched to a gene: 11. DNA of the CDR3: TGTGCCAGCAGCACTCCGACTAGCGGATTGCTCAATGAGCAGTTCTTC. This sequence encodes CASSTPTSGLLNEQFF. The variable domain in full, with the rest retrieved from reference TRBV5-4 and TRBJ2-1, is ETGVTQSPTHLIKTRGQQVTLRCSSQSGHNTVSWYQQALGQGPQFIFQYYREEENGRGNFPPRFSGLQFPNYSSELNVNALELDDSALYLCASSTPTSGLLNEQFFGPGTRLTVL.

In DNA, the CDR3 is TGTGCCAATCGGACAGGGGGTGGCACTGAAGCTTTCTTT. Protein sequence: CANRTGGGTEAFF. This chain links TRBV7-3 with TRBJ1-1; 10 bases align to TRBD1. V lost 10 bases and J lost 4; bases outside the gene matches: 6. The CDR3 loop spans 13 amino acids. From germline, CDR1 is SGHTA and CDR2 FQGTGA.

The V call is TRBV4-3, the J call TRBJ1-2; D remains unclear. The CDR3 length is 15 residues. Trimming cost V 0 bases and J 7 bases, with 15 bases left between them. Per germline, CDR1 LGHNA and CDR2 YSLEER. The DNA of the CDR3 is TGCGCCAGCAGCCAAGATATTCGCCTATTTGGTGGCTACACCTTC. Amino acids: CASSQDIRLFGGYTF.